Included here is one T cell receptor (beta chain) sequence, with context. This specimen belongs to a study of blood T cell repertoires in COVID-19. As for the study in general: Collection of acute and convalescent COVID-19 samples took place in the United States, Italy and Spain. T cells, B-cell-depleted T cells, or PBMCs provided the cDNA or gDNA that served as material.

Per the authors' pipeline: Scientists estimated how many nucleated cells there were by amplifying reference gene primers. Profiling relied on immunoSEQ multiplex PCR, and the TCRdb table lists in-frame clones only, not all of them. The D gene and trimming were derived from the DNA, and the V and J assignments and clone size from that table. The repertoire holds about 160,000 clones, with over 70% as singletons. The sample comprised peripheral blood. The sequence was obtained from a woman in her fifties or sixties with acute or convalescent COVID-19.

This CDR3 is CASSQTPRAGQPQHF. The CDR3, as DNA: TGTGCCAGCAGCCAGACCCCTCGGGCGGGGCAGCCCCAGCATTTT. The genes are TRBV3-1 (or the pseudogene TRBV3-2) and TRBJ1-5; D gene unclear. The CDR3 totals 15 residues. V was trimmed by 3 bases and J by 7 bases, leaving 16 bases between them. Germline CDR1 and CDR2: LGHDT and YNNKEL (reference sequence).